Sequencing of this TCR beta chain was carried out in a study of breast tumors, draining lymph nodes, adjacent tissues. Regarding this clonotype: Its matching antigen is unknown. A much bigger clone sits one base away, suggesting this may be a read error.

From germline, CDR1 is MNHEY and CDR2 SVGAGI. The V and J ends lost 5 bases and 1 base, in that order; junction bases with no gene match: 5. The CDR3 runs to 14 residues. TCRdb re-analysed the multiplex PCR reads in MiXCR, keeping a single row per CDR3 protein. The sample has 24,000 or so distinct CDR3 sequences; about 25% are singletons. Study-wide points: Tumor repertoires ranked between lymph nodes and nontumor tissue in diversity, with V and J gene preferences. Findings are consistent with lymph node origin and intratumoral expansion of most tumor T cells. The lymph node origin of tumor T cells was framed as consistent with a hypothesis, not demonstrated. Luminal-like breast cancer showed significantly higher tumor–nontumor repertoire similarity than basal-like.

The V and J genes are TRBV6-5 and TRBJ2-7, with 7 nucleotides matching TRBD1. The sequenced sample was breast tumor tissue. The sequence was collected from a female donor with breast cancer. Some clones in this sample may be carry-over from other donors' samples. The CDR3 region is CASSVQQGSYEQYF. CDR3 DNA sequence: TGTGCCAGCAGTGTCCAACAGGGGTCCTACGAGCAGTACTTC.